The 10 T cell receptor beta chains reported below all come from one sample, sequenced in a study of blood T cell repertoires in COVID-19 (dated by TCRdb to 2019 to 2021). The method was the immunoSEQ multiplex PCR assay. TCRdb re-hosts the immuneACCESS table, in-frame sequences only. Its copies lack some clones; in the studies checked, an unresolved V gene accounts for under half of them, and the cause for the rest is not known. This sample holds over 120,000 clones; over 60% were observed only once. Roughly 10% of the sample is taken by the ten largest. Input material: peripheral blood. The receptors were gathered from a woman between 50 and 59 years old with active or convalescent COVID-19.

The rearrangement links TRBV7-8 to TRBJ1-6; 9 nucleotides match TRBD1. The CDR3 sequence is 14 residues long. Germline V gene lookup returns CDR1 SGHVS and CDR2 FQNEAQ. Germline trimming cut 5 bases from V and 10 bases from J; bases unmatched to any gene: 6. The CDR3 DNA reads TGTGCCAGCAGCCCGGACAGGGGAAGCTCACCCCTCCACTTT. Translated: CASSPDRGSSPLHF.

The V call is TRBV5-4, the J call TRBJ2-1, with TRBD2 matching over 12 bases. Germline-derived CDR1 and CDR2 are SGHNT and YYREEE (reference sequence). Trimming cost V 1 base and J 7 bases; bases outside gene matches: 12. There are 18 residues in the CDR3. CDR3: CASSLFGLAGGRGNEQFF. The CDR3 DNA reads TGTGCCAGCAGCTTGTTCGGGCTAGCGGGGGGGCGAGGGAATGAGCAGTTCTTC.

This chain uses TRBV19 with TRBJ2-3, with 16 bases aligning to TRBD2. CDR1 LNHDA and CDR2 SQIVND come from the germline V gene (reference sequence). The CDR3 loop spans 17 amino acids. The junction had 3 bases not matched to a gene; V was cut back by 5 bases and J by 1 base. The CDR3 DNA sequence: TGTGCCAGTAGTGAGGGGACTAGCGGGGGGGGCACAGATACGCAGTATTTT. Translating gives CASSEGTSGGGTDTQYF. Drawing the rest from reference TRBV19 and TRBJ2-3, the complete variable domain is DGGITQSPKYLFRKEGQNVTLSCEQNLNHDAMYWYRQDPGQGLRLIYYSQIVNDFQKGDIAEGYSVSREKKESFPLTVTSAQKNPTAFYLCASSEGTSGGGTDTQYFGPGTRLTVL.

The chain recombines TRBV30 with TRBJ1-2; D remains unclear. V gave up 0 bases and J gave up 6 bases, with 5 bases separating them. This CDR3 region has 11 residues. Germline V lookup: CDR1 GTSNPN, CDR2 SVGIG (reference sequence). The CDR3 bases are TGTGCCTGGAGTGTACTAGATGGCTACACCTTC. Its protein is CAWSVLDGYTF.

The rearrangement joins TRBV9 to TRBJ2-5; 7 nucleotides agree with TRBD1. V trimming: 3 bases; J trimming: 5 bases; junction bases outside the gene matches: 10. The CDR3 runs to 15 residues. The V gene's germline CDR1 is SGDLS and CDR2 YYNGEE. CDR3 nucleotides: TGTGCCAGCAGCGCAGGGACAGCCCGGTCGGAGACCCAGTACTTC. Translated, it gives CASSAGTARSETQYF.

The chain recombines TRBV24-1 with TRBJ2-3; 12 nucleotides align to TRBD2. Germline V gene sequence: CDR1 KGHDR, CDR2 SFDVKD. Germline trimming cut 9 bases from V and 1 base from J; bases unmatched to any gene: 7. The CDR3 length is 16 residues. CDR3 loop: CATAGTSGHRTDTQYF. The DNA for the CDR3 is TGTGCCACCGCCGGGACTAGCGGGCACCGCACAGATACGCAGTATTTT.

The chain links TRBV28 to TRBJ1-1, with D possibly matching TRBD1 (6 bases). Germline CDR1 reads MDHEN; CDR2 reads SYDVKM. The CDR3 runs to 14 residues. V was shortened by 10 bases and J by 4 bases, with 19 bases between the two germline ends. The CDR3 DNA sequence: TGTGCCACCTCGTGGGGGGGCGAAGTCACTGAAGCTTTCTTT. Protein product: CATSWGGEVTEAFF.

The genes are TRBV4-2 and TRBJ1-3; D is ambiguous. With 0 bases removed from V and 0 bases from J, the gap between germline ends came to 6 bases. The germline CDR1 and CDR2 sequences are LGHNA and YNFKEQ. This CDR3 region has 15 residues. The CDR3 nucleotides are TGTGCCAGCAGCCAAGAGGCATACTCTGGAAACACCATATATTTT. Its translation is CASSQEAYSGNTIYF.

The chain uses TRBV6-5 and TRBJ1-4; D ambiguous. This CDR3 has 14 residues. Trimming cost V 5 bases and J 4 bases, with 11 bases left between them. CDR1 is MNHEY and CDR2 is SVGAGI in the germline V gene. The chain's CDR3 is CASSRTYVNEKLFF. CDR3 DNA: TGTGCCAGCAGTAGGACTTACGTTAATGAAAAACTGTTTTTT.

This clone was observed once. The rearrangement uses TRBV7-3 and TRBJ1-2; D remains ambiguous. Trimming left V 2 bases short and J 7 bases short, with 14 bases between. The CDR3 consists of 14 residues. Germline V lookup: CDR1 SGHTA, CDR2 FQGTGA. CDR3 DNA sequence: TGTGCCAGCAGCTTATTACATAGCGATCGTGGCTACACCTTC. Protein product: CASSLLHSDRGYTF.